This T cell receptor (beta chain) derives from a study of blood T cell repertoires in COVID-19. Study-wide background: Sites across the United States, Italy and Spain contributed samples from acute and convalescent COVID-19. T cells, B-cell-depleted T cells, or PBMCs supplied cDNA or gDNA.

V was cut by 6 bases and J by 0 bases, with 18 bases left in between. The CDR3 extends over 18 amino acids. CDR1 and CDR2 (germline): MNHEY, SMNVEV (reference sequence). Per the original data handling: Estimation of nucleated cell counts was performed using reference gene primer amplification. Clones were sequenced by immunoSEQ multiplex PCR, and TCRdb holds only the in-frame ones, with some missing. D and trimming were read from the DNA, whereas the V and J calls and clone size are those reported in that table. The sample lists approximately 50,000 clones; roughly 83% were seen once. The chain couples TRBV27 to TRBJ2-6; possibly TRBD1 for D (6 bases). Sequencing was performed on peripheral blood. This receptor was identified in a woman older than 75 with acute or convalescent COVID-19. CDR3 nucleotide sequence: TGTGCCAGCAGCCCACGGGACATTTATTTCTCTGGGGCCAACGTCCTGACTTTC. Its translation is CASSPRDIYFSGANVLTF.